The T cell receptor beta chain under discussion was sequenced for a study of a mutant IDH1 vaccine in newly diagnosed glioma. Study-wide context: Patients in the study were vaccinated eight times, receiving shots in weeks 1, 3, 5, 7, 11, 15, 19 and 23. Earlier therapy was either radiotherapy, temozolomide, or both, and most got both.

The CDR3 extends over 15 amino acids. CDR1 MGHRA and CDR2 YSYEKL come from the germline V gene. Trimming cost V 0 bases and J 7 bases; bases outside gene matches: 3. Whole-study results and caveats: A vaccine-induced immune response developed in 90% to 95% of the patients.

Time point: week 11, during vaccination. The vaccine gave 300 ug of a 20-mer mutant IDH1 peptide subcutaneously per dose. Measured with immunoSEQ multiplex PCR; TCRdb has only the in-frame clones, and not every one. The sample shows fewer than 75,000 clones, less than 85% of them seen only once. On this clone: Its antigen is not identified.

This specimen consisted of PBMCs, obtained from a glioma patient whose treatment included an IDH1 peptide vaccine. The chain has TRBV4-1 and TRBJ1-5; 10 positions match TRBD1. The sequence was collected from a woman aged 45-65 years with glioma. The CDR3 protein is CASSQEGQGIQPQHF. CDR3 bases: TGCGCCAGCAGCCAAGAGGGACAGGGGATACAGCCCCAGCATTTT.